One sample yielded the 30 T cell receptor beta chains listed below, sequenced in a study of blood T cell repertoires in COVID-19. The protocol was immunoSEQ multiplex PCR, while the TCRdb copy is restricted to in-frame clones and leaves out a portion. Of 400,000 or so clones in the sample, around 90% were seen once. Sequencing was performed on PBMCs or T cells enriched from blood (not recorded which). The receptors stem from a man between 18 and 35 years old who had recovered from COVID-19.

About this clone: The junction shows a germline mismatch at one end, possibly a read error. The CDR3 DNA follows: TGTGCCAGCAGCCTAGCGGCCTCCTACGAGCAGTACTTC. It translates to CASSLAASYEQYF. This sequence joins TRBV7-8 and TRBJ2-7; the match to TRBD2 covers 7 bases. The germline V gene has CDR1 SGHVS and CDR2 FQNEAQ. The CDR3 has 13 amino acids.

This chain uses TRBV4-1 with TRBJ1-6; the D is unclear. The CDR3 contains 15 residues. The V gene's germline CDR1 is MGHRA and CDR2 YSYEKL. The germline V and J ends were trimmed by 2 bases and 2 bases, with 7 bases remaining between them. The CDR3 nucleotides read TGCGCCAGCAGCCAATCGCGGACCTATAATTCACCCCTCCACTTT. Translating it yields CASSQSRTYNSPLHF.

V gene TRBV12-3 or TRBV12-4 combines with J gene TRBJ2-3; D gene uncertain. The CDR3 has 13 residues. V shed 3 bases and J shed 4 bases, with 8 bases lying between them. The CDR3 DNA follows: TGTGCCAGCAGTTTCTTGAGCCCAGATACGCAGTATTTT. Encoded protein: CASSFLSPDTQYF.

The chain links TRBV18 to TRBJ2-1; 8 bases agree with TRBD1. Germline V lookup: CDR1 KGHSH, CDR2 LQKENI. This CDR3 is 15 amino acids long. Unmatched junction bases numbered 3, after V lost 2 bases and J lost 3 bases. The CDR3 DNA is TGTGCCAGCTCACCATTTACAGGGGGCTACAATGAGCAGTTCTTC. Translating gives CASSPFTGGYNEQFF.

The rearrangement uses TRBV5-1 and TRBJ1-1, with 7 bases that match TRBD1. The J segment lost 1 base and the V segment lost 9 bases, leaving 15 bases of the junction unmatched. The V gene's germline CDR1 is SGHRS and CDR2 YFSETQ. This CDR3 has 16 residues. The CDR3: CATPFTGDSSNTEAFF. DNA for the CDR3: TGCGCCACCCCGTTCACAGGGGACTCTTCGAACACTGAAGCTTTCTTT.

The J gene is TRBJ1-5, the V gene TRBV27, with 8 bases lining up with TRBD1. Germline lookup yields CDR1 MNHEY and CDR2 SMNVEV (reference sequence). Trimming took 8 bases from V and 5 from J; bases not matched to a gene: 2. There are 12 residues in the CDR3. Written as DNA, the CDR3 is TGTGCCAGCCGGACAGGGCATCAGCCCCAGCATTTT. This gives the protein CASRTGHQPQHF.

This chain's CDR3 is CASSRTGPLPPYEQYF. For the CDR3, the DNA is TGTGCCAGCAGCCGGACAGGGCCCCTTCCACCCTACGAGCAGTACTTC. The chain links TRBV5-5 to TRBJ2-7, with 8 bases fitting TRBD1. This CDR3 has 16 amino acids. The V gene's germline CDR1 is SGHKS and CDR2 YYEKEE (reference sequence). V shed 4 bases, J shed 2 bases, and the junction held 11 bases outside the gene matches.

The chain has TRBV14 and TRBJ2-7, with 8 bases that match TRBD2. In germline, CDR1 is SGHDN, CDR2 FVKESK. The CDR3 runs 13 residues. J lost 12 bases, V lost 2 bases, and 9 bases had no gene match. CDR3: CASSQMAGGKRYF. Here the CDR3 DNA reads TGTGCCAGCAGCCAAATGGCGGGGGGCAAGCGGTACTTC.

The chain links TRBV6-5 to TRBJ1-2; unclear D gene. Germline loops: CDR1 MNHEY, CDR2 SVGAGI. There are 16 residues in the CDR3. V lost 0 bases, J lost 0 bases, and 11 bases lay in between. CDR3 coding DNA: TGTGCCAGCAGTTACTCGATGGAGGCCGCTAACTATGGCTACACCTTC. This gives the protein CASSYSMEAANYGYTF.

This chain joins TRBV28 and TRBJ1-1, with D possibly being TRBD1 (5 bases). Germline V gives CDR1 MDHEN, CDR2 SYDVKM. V was cut by 1 base and J by 4 bases, with 13 bases left in between. This CDR3 region has 15 residues. CDR3 amino acids: CASSLSGVGGTEAFF. CDR3 nucleotide sequence: TGTGCCAGCAGTTTATCGGGGGTAGGTGGCACTGAAGCTTTCTTT. Variable domain in full (rest from reference TRBV28 and TRBJ1-1): DVKVTQSSRYLVKRTGEKVFLECVQDMDHENMFWYRQDPGLGLRLIYFSYDVKMKEKGDIPEGYSVSREKKERFSLILESASTNQTSMYLCASSLSGVGGTEAFFGQGTRLTVV.

Here the CDR3 reads CASSYSSLSYSGNTIYF. The CDR3 region has the DNA TGTGCCAGCAGTTACTCGTCTCTCAGTTACTCTGGAAACACCATATATTTT. This sequence joins TRBV6-2 or TRBV6-3 and TRBJ1-3; D gene uncertain. The CDR3 covers 17 residues. V lost 0 bases and J lost 0, with 12 bases in between. Germline V gene sequence: CDR1 MNHEY, CDR2 SVGEGT.

V and J are TRBV28 and TRBJ1-5, with 10 nucleotides matching TRBD1. The CDR3 runs 17 residues. The germline V gene has CDR1 MDHEN and CDR2 SYDVKM. J was trimmed by 0 bases and V by 5 bases; bases with no gene match: 7. CDR3 bases: TGTGCCAGCAGTCGGGGACAGGGGAGGCATAGCAATCAGCCCCAGCATTTT. Its translation: CASSRGQGRHSNQPQHF.

This chain joins TRBV5-6 and TRBJ1-1; 7 nucleotides match TRBD1. CDR3 length: 16 amino acids. The ends lost 3 bases at V and 3 bases at J; junction bases unmatched: 11. Per germline, CDR1 SGHDT and CDR2 YYEEEE. CDR3 sequence (DNA): TGTGCCAGCAGCTCTCCGGGACAGTCGCTTTACACTGAAGCTTTCTTT. Its translation: CASSSPGQSLYTEAFF.

This clone was seen only once. This chain uses TRBV2 with TRBJ2-3, with 15 bases lining up with TRBD2. This CDR3 is built from 14 residues. The germline gives CDR1 SNHLY, CDR2 FYNNEI. V lost 6 bases and J lost 7; bases outside the gene matches: 2. CDR3 sequence: CASRGLAGGYTQYF. CDR3 sequence (DNA): TGTGCCAGCAGGGGACTAGCGGGGGGTTATACGCAGTATTTT.

The V and J genes are TRBV28 and TRBJ1-4; D gene ambiguous. Germline V gives CDR1 MDHEN, CDR2 SYDVKM. Trimming pared 0 bases from V and 3 bases from J, leaving 5 bases between. This CDR3 has 14 residues. The CDR3, as DNA: TGTGCCAGCAGTTTATGGAGGGCTAATGAAAAACTGTTTTTT. Amino acid sequence: CASSLWRANEKLFF.

Only one count was recorded for this clone. The chain's CDR3 is CASSPRDPGDLHF. The CDR3 DNA follows: TGTGCCAGCAGCCCGCGGGACCCCGGAGACCTCCACTTT. The chain uses TRBV5-4 and TRBJ1-6; D perhaps matches TRBD1 (5 bases). The germline gives CDR1 SGHNT, CDR2 YYREEE (reference sequence). The CDR3 has 13 amino acids. Trimming removed 4 bases at V and 15 bases at J, with 17 bases between.

The chain employs TRBV6-5 and TRBJ1-5; TRBD1 agrees at 8 bases. This CDR3 has 15 residues. V lost 5 bases to trimming and J lost 4 bases; unmatched junction nucleotides: 7. Germline CDR1 and CDR2: MNHEY and SVGAGI. CDR3 protein: CASSKPTGDNQPQHF. Here the CDR3 DNA reads TGTGCCAGCAGTAAACCGACAGGGGATAATCAGCCCCAGCATTTT.

This rearrangement joins TRBV9 to TRBJ2-2; maybe TRBD1 (5 bases). CDR3 length equals 16 residues. Germline CDR1 SGDLS, CDR2 YYNGEE. Trimming left V 4 bases short and J 4 bases short, with 17 bases between. The CDR3 nucleotides read TGTGCCAGCAGCCCCGCTAGGCCAGGGTTCACCGGGGAGCTGTTTTTT. It is translated as CASSPARPGFTGELFF.

J is TRBJ1-2 and V is TRBV15, with D unresolved. The V gene lost 4 bases and the J gene lost 4 bases, with 16 bases spanning the gap. Germline-derived CDR1 and CDR2 are LNHNV and YYDKDF (reference sequence). This CDR3 is built from 15 residues. The CDR3 is CATSTREGESYGYTF. The CDR3 bases are TGTGCCACCAGCACAAGGGAGGGAGAGAGCTATGGCTACACCTTC.

This chain joins TRBV29-1 and TRBJ2-3; possibly TRBD2 for D (6 bases). The CDR3 is 14 amino acids. V shed 2 bases and J shed 0 bases, with 9 bases lying between them. CDR1 and CDR2 from the germline V gene are SQVTM and ANQGSEA. The CDR3 region has the DNA TGCAGCGTTGAATGGAGCGGGAGCACAGATACGCAGTATTTT. Its protein is CSVEWSGSTDTQYF.

The V call is TRBV7-3, the J call TRBJ1-6; unclear D gene. Germline lookup yields CDR1 SGHTA and CDR2 FQGTGA. This CDR3 is 15 amino acids long. The ends were cut back, 4 bases at V and 2 bases at J, with 9 bases in the middle. The CDR3 sequence: CASSWPETYNSPLHF. The CDR3 DNA reads TGTGCCAGCAGCTGGCCGGAGACCTATAATTCACCCCTCCACTTT.

The V call is TRBV10-3, the J call TRBJ1-5, with D possibly matching TRBD1 (5 bases). This CDR3 comprises 13 residues. The V gene's germline CDR1 is ENHRY and CDR2 SYGVKD. V was pared by 3 bases and J by 9 bases, with 12 bases between. The DNA of the CDR3 is TGTGCCATCAGTGACAGGGTGAAAGGGCCCCAGCATTTT. Translating it yields CAISDRVKGPQHF.

This clone has only one observation. The chain combines TRBV24-1 with TRBJ1-1; TRBD1 aligns across 7 bases. Unmatched junction bases numbered 3, after V lost 5 bases and J lost 7 bases. CDR3 length equals 12 residues. Germline lookup yields CDR1 KGHDR and CDR2 SFDVKD. CDR3 sequence: CATSVRTGEAFF. For the CDR3, the DNA is TGTGCCACCAGTGTCAGGACAGGTGAAGCTTTCTTT.

The chain is built from TRBV7-3 and TRBJ2-7; D possibly corresponds to TRBD2 (5 bases). The CDR3 has 13 residues. V lost 1 base and J 7 bases, leaving 11 bases between the germline ends. Germline CDR1 is SGHTA and CDR2 is FQGTGA. Here the CDR3 reads CASSLSTSREQYF. In nucleotides, the CDR3 is TGTGCCAGCAGCTTAAGTACTAGTCGGGAGCAGTACTTC.

With regard to this clone: The junction departs from germline at one end; a sequencing error may be responsible. The chain is built from TRBV10-3 and TRBJ2-7; TRBD2 is a possible D gene (5 bases). Germline CDR1 and CDR2: ENHRY and SYGVKD. The CDR3 covers 12 residues. DNA for the CDR3: TGTGCCATCAGTGAGTCGGTGAGGGAGTGGTTTTTC. This gives the protein CAISESVREWFF.

The chain joins TRBV3-1 (or the pseudogene TRBV3-2) to TRBJ2-7; TRBD1 aligns across 9 bases. The CDR3 has 14 residues. The V gene's germline CDR1 is LGHDT and CDR2 YNNKEL (reference sequence). V was clipped by 4 bases and J by 2 bases; unmatched bases: 3. The CDR3 region is CASSPWDRAYEQYF. CDR3 coding DNA: TGTGCCAGCAGCCCTTGGGACAGGGCCTACGAGCAGTACTTC.

The V gene is TRBV18, the J gene TRBJ2-5; 7 bases map to TRBD2. This CDR3 region has 17 residues. Germline-derived CDR1 and CDR2 are KGHSH and LQKENI. V shed 4 bases and J 4 bases; nucleotides not matched to a gene: 15. The CDR3 DNA is TGTGCCAGCTCACACACTCCGACTAGCCCCGGAGGAGAGACCCAGTACTTC. Protein: CASSHTPTSPGGETQYF.

The gene calls are TRBV11-2 and TRBJ1-1; D is perhaps TRBD1 (5 bases). Between the trimmed V and J ends, which lost 0 bases and 3 bases, there was a span of 8 bases. CDR1 is SGHAT, CDR2 FQNNGV, per germline. This CDR3 has 14 residues. CDR3 coding DNA: TGTGCCAGCAGCTTAGATGGGGCCTACACTGAAGCTTTCTTT. It codes for CASSLDGAYTEAFF.

This clone appeared a few times. The genes are TRBV5-1 and TRBJ1-6; 9 positions agree with TRBD1. This CDR3 spans 15 amino acids. The V gene end was trimmed by 4 bases and the J gene end by 6 bases; junction bases not matched to a gene: 5. Per germline, CDR1 SGHRS and CDR2 YFSETQ. The DNA of the CDR3 is TGCGCCAGCAGCACGGGACAGGGCCCTAATTCACCCCTCCACTTT. Residues: CASSTGQGPNSPLHF. The variable domain in full, with the rest retrieved from reference TRBV5-1 and TRBJ1-6, is KAGVTQTPRYLIKTRGQQVTLSCSPISGHRSVSWYQQTPGQGLQFLFEYFSETQRNKGNFPGRFSGRQFSNSRSEMNVSTLELGDSALYLCASSTGQGPNSPLHFGNGTRLTVT.

The CDR3 region is CASSVAQANTGELFF. CDR3 nucleotide sequence: TGTGCCAGCAGCGTAGCACAGGCTAACACCGGGGAGCTGTTTTTT. V is TRBV9 and J is TRBJ2-2; perhaps TRBD1 as D (5 bases). The CDR3 has 15 residues. V lost 0 bases and J lost 2, with 8 bases in between. Germline V gives CDR1 SGDLS, CDR2 YYNGEE.